This is a list of T cell receptor beta chains from one sample in a study of blood T cells in healthy people across ages. TCRdb reanalysed the 5' RACE reads using MiXCR and keeps one entry per CDR3 protein. The sample has 850,000 to 1,300,000 distinct CDR3 sequences, under 55% seen once. Sample: blood. Receptors originate from a woman aged 60-75 years in good health. Both conserved end residues are part of each CDR3. A D gene is named only where the DNA matches it firmly. Only some rows state a clone size, as once, few, many or a class for expanded clones.

d_call	v_call	j_call	clone_size	cdr3_aa	cdr3_nt
.	TRBV2	TRBJ2-1	.	CASNPSLTYNEQFF	TGTGCCAGCAACCCTAGCCTGACCTACAATGAGCAGTTCTTC
.	TRBV11-1	TRBJ2-7	few	CASSQDSDEQYF	TGTGCCAGCAGCCAGGACAGTGACGAGCAGTACTTC
.	TRBV20-1	TRBJ1-6	.	CSASGSSPLHF	TGCAGTGCTAGCGGTTCTTCACCCCTCCACTTT
.	TRBV29-1	TRBJ2-5	.	CSVDPGVGFGETQYF	TGCAGCGTTGACCCAGGGGTAGGGTTCGGGGAGACCCAGTACTTC
TRBD1	TRBV12-3/TRBV12-4	TRBJ1-1	.	CASSPRTGAPEAFF	TGTGCCAGCAGTCCTCGGACAGGGGCCCCTGAAGCTTTCTTT
TRBD1	TRBV13	TRBJ1-6	.	CASSLHPTDRANSPLHF	TGTGCCAGCAGCCTACATCCTACCGACAGGGCTAATTCACCCCTCCACTTT
.	TRBV5-1	TRBJ2-7	.	CASSLLSTLDEQYF	TGCGCCAGCAGCTTGTTATCTACGCTGGACGAGCAGTACTTC
TRBD2	TRBV5-1	TRBJ2-4	few	CASSPSGELAKNIQYF	TGCGCCAGCAGCCCTAGCGGAGAGCTAGCCAAAAACATTCAGTACTTC
TRBD1	TRBV11-2	TRBJ2-4	.	CASSLDGDRGPPQYF	TGTGCCAGCAGCTTAGATGGGGACAGGGGGCCTCCTCAGTACTTC
.	TRBV20-1	TRBJ2-5	.	CSASDPDGQEAQYF	TGCAGTGCTAGCGATCCGGACGGCCAAGAGGCCCAGTACTTC
.	TRBV20-1	TRBJ1-5	few	CSASRQTTGQPQHF	TGCAGTGCTAGTCGGCAGACTACCGGACAGCCCCAGCATTTT
TRBD2	TRBV12-3/TRBV12-4	TRBJ2-3	few	CASSPTSGPPLVATDTQYF	TGTGCCAGCAGCCCGACTAGCGGGCCACCCCTCGTGGCCACAGATACGCAGTATTTT
.	TRBV27	TRBJ2-7	few	CASSQTKGPNLGEQYF	TGTGCCAGCAGTCAAACCAAAGGCCCGAACTTAGGGGAGCAGTACTTC
.	TRBV27	TRBJ1-6	.	CASRIGGLAFSPLHF	TGTGCCAGCAGGATTGGGGGCCTTGCCTTTTCACCCCTCCACTTT
TRBD1	TRBV20-1	TRBJ2-7	.	CSARGQGAHEQYF	TGCAGTGCTAGAGGACAGGGGGCCCACGAGCAGTACTTC
.	TRBV7-9	TRBJ2-3	.	CASSFGSSSPQNTQYF	TGTGCCAGCAGCTTTGGGTCTAGCTCTCCACAGAATACGCAGTATTTT
.	TRBV7-9	TRBJ2-6	few	CASSPTDSSGANVLTF	TGTGCCAGCAGCCCGACTGACAGCTCTGGGGCCAACGTCCTGACTTTC
.	TRBV18	TRBJ2-5	.	CASSPRELAGETQYF	TGTGCCAGCTCACCAAGAGAACTAGCCGGGGAGACCCAGTACTTC
TRBD1	TRBV4-1	TRBJ1-1	.	CASSQPAGGGTEAFF	TGCGCCAGCAGCCAACCCGCAGGGGGTGGCACTGAAGCTTTCTTT
.	TRBV20-1	TRBJ1-2	.	CSAREQIYGYTF	TGCAGTGCTAGAGAACAGATCTATGGCTACACCTTC
TRBD1	TRBV27	TRBJ2-1	.	CATRRDRGPRRSYNEQFF	TGTGCCACGAGGCGGGACAGGGGACCAAGGAGATCCTACAATGAGCAGTTCTTC
.	TRBV24-1	TRBJ1-2	.	CATLGGGPNQVYGYTF	TGTGCCACCCTAGGCGGTGGACCCAATCAAGTCTATGGCTACACCTTC
.	TRBV20-1	TRBJ2-7	.	CSARLRGTLGSSEQYF	TGCAGTGCTAGGCTCCGGGGGACTCTAGGGTCCTCCGAGCAGTACTTC
TRBD1	TRBV7-3	TRBJ2-3	few	CASSHTPGTGGTDTQYF	TGTGCCAGCAGCCACACCCCCGGGACAGGTGGTACAGATACGCAGTATTTT
.	TRBV12-3/TRBV12-4	TRBJ2-3	.	CASRRHGGTDTQYF	TGTGCCAGCAGGAGACACGGGGGCACAGATACGCAGTATTTT
TRBD2	TRBV7-3	TRBJ2-1	few	CASSLNLAGGPDEQFF	TGTGCCAGCAGCTTAAATCTAGCGGGAGGGCCCGATGAGCAGTTCTTC
TRBD1	TRBV20-1	TRBJ2-7	once	CSAAQGARAYEQYF	TGCAGTGCTGCACAGGGGGCGCGAGCTTACGAGCAGTACTTC
TRBD1	TRBV9	TRBJ2-5	.	CASSVTGGIETQYF	TGTGCCAGTAGCGTAACAGGGGGCATAGAGACCCAGTACTTC
TRBD2	TRBV5-4	TRBJ2-3	few	CASSLAAGASNTDTQYF	TGTGCCAGCAGCTTGGCAGCGGGAGCCTCTAACACAGATACGCAGTATTTT
TRBD1	TRBV10-1	TRBJ2-7	few	CASSGGTGPLYEQYF	TGCGCCAGCAGTGGTGGGACAGGACCCCTCTACGAGCAGTACTTC
.	TRBV5-1	TRBJ2-1	few	CASSLDPGRGYNEQFF	TGCGCCAGCAGCTTGGATCCGGGAAGGGGGTACAATGAGCAGTTCTTC
.	TRBV27	TRBJ2-7	.	CASSSSGTGVEQYF	TGTGCCAGCAGTTCGTCCGGGACGGGAGTCGAGCAGTACTTC
.	TRBV7-2	TRBJ2-2	few	CASSLDSNTGELFF	TGTGCCAGCAGCTTGGACAGTAACACCGGGGAGCTGTTTTTT
TRBD1	TRBV29-1	TRBJ1-2	.	CSVDPTGADYGYTF	TGCAGCGTTGACCCGACAGGGGCTGACTATGGCTACACCTTC
TRBD2	TRBV3-1	TRBJ2-7	few	CASSQGWSTSGRGAYEQYF	TGTGCCAGCAGCCAAGGATGGTCTACTAGCGGGAGAGGGGCCTACGAGCAGTACTTC
.	TRBV9	TRBJ2-3	.	CASSAITDTQYF	TGTGCCAGCAGCGCTATCACAGATACGCAGTATTTT
TRBD1	TRBV6-5	TRBJ2-3	few	CASSYGTGPASTDTQYF	TGTGCCAGCAGTTACGGGACAGGCCCGGCTAGCACAGATACGCAGTATTTT
TRBD2	TRBV12-3/TRBV12-4	TRBJ2-1	few	CASSVLSGRDEQFF	TGTGCCAGCAGTGTTCTAAGTGGGAGGGATGAGCAGTTCTTC
.	TRBV6-5	TRBJ2-3	.	CASTHRGADTQYF	TGTGCCAGCACCCACCGGGGAGCAGATACGCAGTATTTT
TRBD1	TRBV7-2	TRBJ2-5	.	CASSLTGVAIETQYF	TGTGCCAGCAGCTTAACAGGGGTGGCCATTGAGACCCAGTACTTC
.	TRBV20-1	TRBJ1-1	once	CSALGGAVNTEAFF	TGCAGTGCCCTAGGTGGGGCGGTGAACACTGAAGCTTTCTTT
.	TRBV15	TRBJ2-6	few	CATTKNFDSGANVLTF	TGTGCCACCACCAAGAACTTCGACTCTGGGGCCAACGTCCTGACTTTC
TRBD1	TRBV6-5	TRBJ1-1	.	CASSYRQGQAFF	TGTGCCAGCAGTTACCGACAGGGCCAAGCTTTCTTT
TRBD1	TRBV6-6	TRBJ1-1	.	CASSYGPQGSTEAFF	TGTGCCAGCAGTTACGGACCACAGGGGAGCACTGAAGCTTTCTTT
.	TRBV5-1	TRBJ2-3	many	CASSLTGVSTDTQYF	TGCGCCAGCAGCTTGACGGGAGTCAGCACAGATACGCAGTATTTT
TRBD2	TRBV12-3/TRBV12-4	TRBJ2-5	few	CASSRLGLAEQETQYF	TGTGCCAGCAGTAGACTGGGACTAGCAGAACAAGAGACCCAGTACTTC
.	TRBV6-2/TRBV6-3	TRBJ2-7	few	CASSFTGIYEQYF	TGTGCCAGCAGTTTTACAGGGATCTACGAGCAGTACTTC
TRBD1	TRBV5-1	TRBJ2-7	.	CASSLPRTGAYEQYF	TGCGCCAGCAGCTTGCCACGGACAGGAGCCTACGAGCAGTACTTC
.	TRBV5-5	TRBJ2-4	.	CASSLATSWENIQYF	TGTGCCAGCAGCTTGGCCACTAGTTGGGAAAACATTCAGTACTTC